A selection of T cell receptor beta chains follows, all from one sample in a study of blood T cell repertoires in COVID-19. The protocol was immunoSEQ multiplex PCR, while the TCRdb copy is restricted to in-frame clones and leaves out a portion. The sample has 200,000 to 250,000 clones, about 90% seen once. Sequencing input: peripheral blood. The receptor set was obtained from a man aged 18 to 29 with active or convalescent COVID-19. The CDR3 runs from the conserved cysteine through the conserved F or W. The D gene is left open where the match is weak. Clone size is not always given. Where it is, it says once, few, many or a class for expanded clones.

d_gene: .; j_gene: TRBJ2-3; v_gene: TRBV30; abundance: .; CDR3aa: CAWSVLGGSTDTQYF; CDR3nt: TGTGCCTGGAGTGTTTTAGGCGGTTCCACAGATACGCAGTATTTT
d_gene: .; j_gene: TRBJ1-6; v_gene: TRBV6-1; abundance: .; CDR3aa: CASSEEGRGSPLHF; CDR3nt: TGTGCCAGCAGTGAAGAGGGCAGGGGATCACCCCTCCACTTT
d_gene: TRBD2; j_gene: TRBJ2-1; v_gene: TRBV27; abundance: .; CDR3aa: CASSYLAGAINEQFF; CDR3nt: TGTGCCAGCAGTTACCTAGCGGGAGCAATCAATGAGCAGTTCTTC
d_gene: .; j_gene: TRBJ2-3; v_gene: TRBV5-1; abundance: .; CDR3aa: CASTQGGFSTDTQYF; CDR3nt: TGCGCCAGCACCCAGGGAGGTTTCAGCACAGATACGCAGTATTTT
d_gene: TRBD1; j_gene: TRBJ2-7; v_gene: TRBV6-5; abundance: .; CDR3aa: CASSPGTGDRNEQYF; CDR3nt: TGTGCCAGCAGCCCCGGGACAGGGGACAGGAACGAGCAGTACTTC
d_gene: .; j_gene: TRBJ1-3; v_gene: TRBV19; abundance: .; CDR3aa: CASMNSRETGNTIYF; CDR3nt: TGTGCCAGTATGAATTCGCGAGAGACTGGAAACACCATATATTTT
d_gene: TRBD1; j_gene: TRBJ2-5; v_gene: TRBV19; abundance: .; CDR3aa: CASSDSGTVQETQYF; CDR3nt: TGTGCCAGTAGTGACTCCGGGACAGTTCAAGAGACCCAGTACTTC
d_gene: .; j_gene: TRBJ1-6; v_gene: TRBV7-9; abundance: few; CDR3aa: CASSLQGWNSPLHF; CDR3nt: TGTGCCAGCAGCTTACAGGGGTGGAATTCACCCCTCCACTTT
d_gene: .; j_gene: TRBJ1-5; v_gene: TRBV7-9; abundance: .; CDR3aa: CASSLGGGQPQHF; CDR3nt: TGTGCCAGCAGCTTAGGGGGGGGTCAGCCCCAGCATTTT
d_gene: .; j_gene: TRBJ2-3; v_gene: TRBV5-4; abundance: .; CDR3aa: CASSLGQDRTDTQYF; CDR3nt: TGTGCCAGCAGCTTGGGACAGGACCGCACAGATACGCAGTATTTT
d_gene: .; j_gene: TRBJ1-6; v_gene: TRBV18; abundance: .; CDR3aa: CASSPGATTYNSPLHF; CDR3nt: TGTGCCAGCTCACCGGGCGCGACAACTTATAATTCACCCCTCCACTTT
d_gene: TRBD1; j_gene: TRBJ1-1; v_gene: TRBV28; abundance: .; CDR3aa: CASGTVNTEAFF; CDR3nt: TGTGCCAGCGGGACAGTGAACACTGAAGCTTTCTTT
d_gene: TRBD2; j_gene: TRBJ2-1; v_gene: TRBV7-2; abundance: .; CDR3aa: CASSLAPTREGPNEQFF; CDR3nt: TGTGCCAGCAGCTTAGCACCTACGCGGGAGGGCCCCAATGAGCAGTTCTTC
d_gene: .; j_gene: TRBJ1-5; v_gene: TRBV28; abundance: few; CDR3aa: CASSSAGQAYQPQHF; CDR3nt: TGTGCCAGCAGTTCCGCGGGGCAGGCCTATCAGCCCCAGCATTTT
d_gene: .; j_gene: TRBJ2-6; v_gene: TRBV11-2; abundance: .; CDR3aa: CASSLYAGSGANVLTF; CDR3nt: TGTGCCAGCAGCTTATACGCCGGCTCTGGGGCCAACGTCCTGACTTTC
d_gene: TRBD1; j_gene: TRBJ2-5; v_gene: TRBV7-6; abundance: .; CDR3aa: CASSSLGAGGAETQYF; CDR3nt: TGTGCCAGCAGCTCCCTGGGCGCAGGGGGCGCGGAGACCCAGTACTTC
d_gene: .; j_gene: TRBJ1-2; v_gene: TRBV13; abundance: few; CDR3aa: CASSLTVNNYGYTF; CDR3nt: TGTGCCAGCAGCTTAACGGTTAATAACTATGGCTACACCTTC
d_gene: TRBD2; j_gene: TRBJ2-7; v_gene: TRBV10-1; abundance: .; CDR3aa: CASSEGEGREQYF; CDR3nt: TGCGCCAGCAGTGAGGGGGAGGGAAGGGAGCAGTACTTC
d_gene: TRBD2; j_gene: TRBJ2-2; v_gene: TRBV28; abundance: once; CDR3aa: CASNEPRDYKMGLFF; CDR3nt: TGTGCCAGCAATGAACCCCGGGACTACAAAATGGGGCTGTTTTTT
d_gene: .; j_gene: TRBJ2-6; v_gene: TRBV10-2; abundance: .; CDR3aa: CASSEGGRAGANVLTF; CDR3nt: TGCGCCAGCAGTGAGGGGGGCAGGGCTGGGGCCAACGTCCTGACTTTC
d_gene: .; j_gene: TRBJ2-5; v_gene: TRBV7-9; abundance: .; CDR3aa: CASSLVGGGETQYF; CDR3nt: TGTGCCAGCAGCTTAGTTGGGGGAGGCGAGACCCAGTACTTC
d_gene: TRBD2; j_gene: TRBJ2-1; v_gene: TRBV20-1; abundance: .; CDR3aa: CSASLTSSYNEQFF; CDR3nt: TGCAGTGCTAGTCTGACTAGCAGTTACAATGAGCAGTTCTTC
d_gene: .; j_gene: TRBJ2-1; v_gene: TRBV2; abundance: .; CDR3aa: CASTSPGTGTGEQFF; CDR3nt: TGTGCCAGCACCTCGCCGGGAACAGGGACGGGTGAGCAGTTCTTC
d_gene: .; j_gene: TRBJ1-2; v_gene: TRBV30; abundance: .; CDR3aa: CAWSHRSENYGYTF; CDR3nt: TGTGCCTGGAGTCACAGATCAGAGAACTATGGCTACACCTTC
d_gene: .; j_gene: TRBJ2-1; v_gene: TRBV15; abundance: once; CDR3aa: CAIADYTLGNEQFF; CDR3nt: TGTGCCATCGCGGACTACACACTGGGGAATGAGCAGTTCTTC
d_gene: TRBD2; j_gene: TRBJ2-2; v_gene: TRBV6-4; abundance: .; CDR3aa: CASSVTSGSGSGELFF; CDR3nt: TGTGCCAGCAGTGTCACTAGCGGGAGTGGTTCCGGGGAGCTGTTTTTT
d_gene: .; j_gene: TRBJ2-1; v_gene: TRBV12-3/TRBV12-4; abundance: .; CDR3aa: CASTTTLYNEQFF; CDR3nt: TGTGCCAGCACCACTACCCTCTACAATGAGCAGTTCTTC
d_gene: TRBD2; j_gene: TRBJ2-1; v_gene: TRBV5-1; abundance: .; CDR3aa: CASSLARLAGIRNEQFF; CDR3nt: TGCGCCAGCAGCTTGGCGCGACTAGCGGGAATCCGGAATGAGCAGTTCTTC
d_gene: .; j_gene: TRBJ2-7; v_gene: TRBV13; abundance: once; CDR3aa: CASSFLRGYEQYF; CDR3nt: TGTGCCAGCAGCTTTCTTCGGGGTTACGAGCAGTACTTC
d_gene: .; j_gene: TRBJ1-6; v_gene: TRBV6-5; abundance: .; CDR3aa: CASSSDGLSPLHF; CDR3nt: TGTGCCAGCAGTTCCGATGGACTATCACCCCTCCACTTT
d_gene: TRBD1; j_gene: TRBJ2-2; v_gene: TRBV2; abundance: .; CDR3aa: CASSYAAGQGPGELFF; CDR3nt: TGTGCCAGCAGTTATGCCGCGGGACAGGGTCCCGGGGAGCTGTTTTTT
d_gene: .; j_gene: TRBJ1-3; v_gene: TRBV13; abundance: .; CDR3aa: CASSLHPGSGNTIYF; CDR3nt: TGTGCCAGCAGCTTACACCCAGGCTCTGGAAACACCATATATTTT
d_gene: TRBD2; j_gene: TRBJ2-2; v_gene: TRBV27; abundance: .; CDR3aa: CASSPFTGYKTSEKNTGELFF; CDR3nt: TGTGCCAGCAGTCCCTTCACAGGCTACAAGACTAGCGAGAAGAACACCGGGGAGCTGTTTTTT
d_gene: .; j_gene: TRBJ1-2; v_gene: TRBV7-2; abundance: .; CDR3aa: CASSLKRGDGYTF; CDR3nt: TGTGCCAGCAGCTTAAAGCGGGGAGATGGCTACACCTTC
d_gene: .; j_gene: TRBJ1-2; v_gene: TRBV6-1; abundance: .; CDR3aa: CASSESGYRGYTF; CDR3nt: TGTGCCAGCAGTGAATCAGGTTATAGGGGCTACACCTTC
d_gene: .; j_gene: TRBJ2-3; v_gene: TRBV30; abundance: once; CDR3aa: CAWIGAYIPDTQYF; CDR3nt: TGTGCCTGGATTGGAGCGTACATCCCAGATACGCAGTATTTT
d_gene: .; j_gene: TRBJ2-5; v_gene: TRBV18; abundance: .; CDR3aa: CASSTIIAETQYF; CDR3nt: TGTGCCAGCTCCACAATAATAGCGGAGACCCAGTACTTC
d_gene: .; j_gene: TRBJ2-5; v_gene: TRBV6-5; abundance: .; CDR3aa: CASRQGGETQYF; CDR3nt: TGTGCCAGCAGACAGGGAGGGGAGACCCAGTACTTC
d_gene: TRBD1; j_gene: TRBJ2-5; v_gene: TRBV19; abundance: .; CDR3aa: CASSPEAGRGETQYF; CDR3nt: TGTGCCAGTAGTCCCGAGGCGGGCAGGGGGGAGACCCAGTACTTC
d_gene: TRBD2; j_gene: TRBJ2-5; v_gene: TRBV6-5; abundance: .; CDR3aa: CASSRGGETQYF; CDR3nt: TGTGCCAGCAGTCGGGGGGGAGAGACCCAGTACTTC
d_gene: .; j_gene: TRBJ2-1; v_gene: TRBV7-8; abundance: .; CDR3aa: CASSLGRRNEQFF; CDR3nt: TGTGCCAGCAGCTTAGGAAGGAGGAATGAGCAGTTCTTC
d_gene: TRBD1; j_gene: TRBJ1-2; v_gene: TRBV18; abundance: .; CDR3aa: CASSPSPDRVRGYTF; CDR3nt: TGTGCCAGCTCACCTTCCCCGGACAGGGTGCGTGGCTACACCTTC
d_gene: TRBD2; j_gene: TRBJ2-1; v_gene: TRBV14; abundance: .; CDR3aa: CASSPDSSGRDNEQFF; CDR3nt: TGTGCCAGCAGTCCCGACTCTAGCGGGAGAGACAATGAGCAGTTCTTC
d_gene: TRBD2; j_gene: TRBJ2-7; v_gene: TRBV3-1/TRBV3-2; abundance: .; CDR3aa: CASSQGSGRYEQYF; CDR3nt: TGTGCCAGCAGCCAAGGGAGCGGGAGGTACGAGCAGTACTTC
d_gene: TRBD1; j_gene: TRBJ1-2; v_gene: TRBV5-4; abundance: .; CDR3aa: CASSAPGQVQANYGYTF; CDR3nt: TGTGCCAGCAGCGCTCCGGGACAGGTCCAAGCTAACTATGGCTACACCTTC
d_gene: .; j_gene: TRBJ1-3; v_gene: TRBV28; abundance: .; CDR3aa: CASSRDTRNTIYF; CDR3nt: TGTGCCAGCAGCCGGGACACAAGAAACACCATATATTTT
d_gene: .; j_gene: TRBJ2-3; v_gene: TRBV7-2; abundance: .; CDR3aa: CASSSLAAHRADTQYF; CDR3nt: TGTGCCAGCAGCTCCTTAGCGGCCCACCGGGCGGATACGCAGTATTTT
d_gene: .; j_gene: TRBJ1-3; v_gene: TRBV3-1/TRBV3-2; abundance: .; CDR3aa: CASSQVTLSSGNTIYF; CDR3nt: TGTGCCAGCAGCCAAGTCACACTAAGCTCTGGAAACACCATATATTTT
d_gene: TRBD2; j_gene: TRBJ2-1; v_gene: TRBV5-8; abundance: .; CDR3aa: CASSLRTSGRPYNEQFF; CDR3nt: TGTGCCAGCAGCTTGCGGACTAGCGGGAGGCCCTACAATGAGCAGTTCTTC
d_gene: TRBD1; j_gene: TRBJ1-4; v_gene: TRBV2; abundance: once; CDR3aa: CASNPGQQKKLFF; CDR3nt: TGTGCCAGCAATCCGGGACAGCAAAAAAAACTGTTTTTT
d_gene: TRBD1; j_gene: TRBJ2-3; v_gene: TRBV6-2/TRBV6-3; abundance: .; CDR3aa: CASSSLQGVTDTQYF; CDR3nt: TGTGCCAGCAGTTCGCTACAGGGGGTCACAGATACGCAGTATTTT
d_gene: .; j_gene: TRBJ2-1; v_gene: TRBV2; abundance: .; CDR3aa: CASSEVNLGGFF; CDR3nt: TGTGCCAGCAGTGAGGTCAACCTGGGAGGGTTCTTC
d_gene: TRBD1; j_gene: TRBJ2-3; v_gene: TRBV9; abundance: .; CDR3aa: CASSVGSAGGTNTQYF; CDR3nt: TGTGCCAGCAGCGTAGGGTCGGCAGGGGGCACAAATACGCAGTATTTT
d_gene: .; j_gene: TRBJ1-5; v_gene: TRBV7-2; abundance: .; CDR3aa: CASSLRGGGPEQPQHF; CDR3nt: TGTGCCAGCAGCTTACGGGGAGGGGGTCCGGAGCAGCCCCAGCATTTT